This note documents a single T cell receptor beta chain sequence. Its antigen is as yet unknown. The source of the thymus tissue was resections taken during corrective heart surgery. This sample was included in a study of human thymus T cells. Germline V gene lookup returns CDR1 SNHLY and CDR2 FYNNEI. Trimming cost V 6 bases and J 3 bases; bases outside gene matches: 10. The CDR3 contains 15 residues. General study findings and limits: Apparent bias marked the V and J gene usage of thymic and blood repertoires.

Profiling relied on immunoSEQ multiplex PCR, and the TCRdb table lists in-frame clones only, not all of them. The repertoire consists of about 130,000 clones, with around 94% occurring once and the leading ten covering 0.02% to 0.03%. This receptor was identified in a boy in the first two years of life with a congenital heart defect but otherwise immunologically healthy. The chain employs TRBV2 and TRBJ2-7; 8 nucleotides line up with TRBD1. Material for sequencing was thymus tissue. DNA for the CDR3: TGTGCCAGCAGGGCTCCAGGGGGCCCTCGCTACGAGCAGTACTTC. Encoded protein: CASRAPGGPRYEQYF.